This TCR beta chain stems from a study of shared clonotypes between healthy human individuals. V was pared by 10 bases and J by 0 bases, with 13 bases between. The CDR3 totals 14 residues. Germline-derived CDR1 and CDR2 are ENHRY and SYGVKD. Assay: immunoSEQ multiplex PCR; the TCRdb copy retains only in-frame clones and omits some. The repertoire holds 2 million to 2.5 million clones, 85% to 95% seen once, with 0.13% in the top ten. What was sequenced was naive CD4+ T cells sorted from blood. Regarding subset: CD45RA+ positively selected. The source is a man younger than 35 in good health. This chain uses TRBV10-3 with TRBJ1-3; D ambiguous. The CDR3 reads CATIPPDSGNTIYF. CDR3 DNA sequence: TGTGCCACGATTCCCCCCGACTCTGGAAACACCATATATTTT.